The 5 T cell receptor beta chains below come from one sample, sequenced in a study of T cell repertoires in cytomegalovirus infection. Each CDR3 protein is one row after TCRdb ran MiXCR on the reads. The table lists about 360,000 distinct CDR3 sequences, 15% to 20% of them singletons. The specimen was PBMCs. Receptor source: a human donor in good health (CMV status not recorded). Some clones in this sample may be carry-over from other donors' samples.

CDR3 loop: CSARDQGGRGQSPLHF. The CDR3 nucleotides are TGCAGTGCTAGAGATCAAGGGGGACGAGGGCAATCACCCCTCCACTTT. The chain combines TRBV20-1 with TRBJ1-6, with D tentatively TRBD1 (6 bases). CDR1 is DFQATT, CDR2 SNEGSKA, per germline (reference sequence). The CDR3 is 16 residues long. V lost 0 bases and J 10 bases, leaving 19 bases between the germline ends.

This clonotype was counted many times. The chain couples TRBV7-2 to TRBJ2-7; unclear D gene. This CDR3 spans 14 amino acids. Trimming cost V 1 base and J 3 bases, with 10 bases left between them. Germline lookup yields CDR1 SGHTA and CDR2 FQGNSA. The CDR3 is CASSLDAIYYEQYF. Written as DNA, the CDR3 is TGTGCCAGCAGCTTAGACGCGATCTACTACGAGCAGTACTTC.

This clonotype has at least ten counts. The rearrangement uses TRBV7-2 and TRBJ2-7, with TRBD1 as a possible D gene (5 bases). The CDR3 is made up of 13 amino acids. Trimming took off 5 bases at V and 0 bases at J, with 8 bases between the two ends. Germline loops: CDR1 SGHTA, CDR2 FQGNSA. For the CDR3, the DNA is TGTGCCAGCAGCCCCAGGGCCTCCTACGAGCAGTACTTC. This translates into CASSPRASYEQYF. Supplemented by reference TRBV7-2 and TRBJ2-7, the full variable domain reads GAGVSQSPSNKVTEKGKDVELRCDPISGHTALYWYRQSLGQGLEFLIYFQGNSAPDKSGLPSDRFSAERTGGSVSTLTIQRTQQEDSAVYLCASSPRASYEQYFGPGTRLTVT.

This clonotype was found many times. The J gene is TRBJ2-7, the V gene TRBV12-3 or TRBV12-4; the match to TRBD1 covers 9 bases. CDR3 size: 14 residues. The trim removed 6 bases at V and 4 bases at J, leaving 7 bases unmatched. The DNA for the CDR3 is TGTGCCAGCAGCTCCGGGACAGGGTGGTACGAGCAGTACTTC. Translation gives CASSSGTGWYEQYF.

The DNA of the CDR3 is TGTGCCTGGAGTGGACAGGTTAACACTGAAGCTTTCTTT. The encoded protein is CAWSGQVNTEAFF. The chain employs TRBV30 and TRBJ1-1; TRBD1 might be the D (6 bases). The CDR3 covers 13 residues. Trimming took off 1 base at V and 2 bases at J, with 8 bases between the two ends. The V gene's germline CDR1 is GTSNPN and CDR2 SVGIG (reference sequence).